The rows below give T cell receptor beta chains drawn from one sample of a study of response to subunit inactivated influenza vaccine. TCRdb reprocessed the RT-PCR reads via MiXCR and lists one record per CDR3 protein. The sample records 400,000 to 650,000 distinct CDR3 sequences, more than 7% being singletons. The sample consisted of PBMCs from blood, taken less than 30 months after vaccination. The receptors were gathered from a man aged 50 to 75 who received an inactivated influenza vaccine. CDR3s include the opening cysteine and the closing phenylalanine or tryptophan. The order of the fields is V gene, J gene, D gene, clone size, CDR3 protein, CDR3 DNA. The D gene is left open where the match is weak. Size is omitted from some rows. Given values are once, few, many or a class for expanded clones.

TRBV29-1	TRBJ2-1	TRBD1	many	CSVQTGSYNEQFF	TGCAGCGTACAGACAGGGTCCTACAATGAGCAGTTCTTC
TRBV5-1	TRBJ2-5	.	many	CASSLWGTQETQYF	TGCGCCAGCAGCTTGTGGGGAACACAAGAGACCCAGTACTTC
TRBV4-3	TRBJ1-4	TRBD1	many	CASSQAAGGFEKLFF	TGCGCCAGCAGCCAAGCGGCAGGGGGCTTTGAAAAACTGTTTTTT
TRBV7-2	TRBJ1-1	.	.	CASSLGNQGSEAFF	TGTGCCAGCAGCTTAGGAAATCAGGGTTCTGAGGCTTTCTTT
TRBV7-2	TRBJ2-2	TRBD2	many	CASSPTGLRTGELFF	TGTGCCAGCAGCCCCACGGGACTACGAACCGGGGAGCTGTTTTTT
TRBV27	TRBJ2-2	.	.	CASSLTYTGELFF	TGTGCCAGCAGTTTAACGTACACCGGGGAGCTGTTTTTT
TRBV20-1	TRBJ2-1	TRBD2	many	CSAWKTSGTYNEQFF	TGCAGTGCTTGGAAGACTAGCGGAACCTACAATGAGCAGTTCTTC
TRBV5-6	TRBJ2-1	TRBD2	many	CASSKQMRGAHNEQFF	TGTGCCAGCAGCAAACAGATGCGGGGGGCTCACAATGAGCAGTTCTTC
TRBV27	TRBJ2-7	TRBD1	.	CASSLGRQGRRYEQYF	TGTGCCAGCAGTTTAGGGCGACAGGGTAGAAGGTACGAGCAGTACTTC
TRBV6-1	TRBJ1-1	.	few	CASIREGANTEAFF	TGTGCCAGCATCCGGGAAGGAGCGAACACTGAAGCTTTCTTT
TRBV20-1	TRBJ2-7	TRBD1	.	CSASSGGGEQYF	TGCAGTGCTAGCTCAGGGGGTGGGGAGCAGTACTTC
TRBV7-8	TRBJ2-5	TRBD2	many	CASSLGRLAGVINQETQYF	TGTGCCAGCAGCTTAGGGAGGCTAGCGGGCGTTATCAACCAAGAGACCCAGTACTTC
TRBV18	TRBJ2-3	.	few	CASSPDQGDPPKF	TGTGCCAGCTCACCAGATCAGGGAGATCCGCCTAAGTTT
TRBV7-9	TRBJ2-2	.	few	CASSLGDGYTGELFF	TGTGCCAGCAGCTTGGGAGACGGCTACACCGGGGAGCTGTTTTTT
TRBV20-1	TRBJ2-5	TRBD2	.	CSARPGAGAIQETQYF	TGCAGTGCTAGACCCGGGGCGGGAGCGATCCAAGAGACCCAGTACTTC
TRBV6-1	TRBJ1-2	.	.	CASSLGHSNYGYTF	TGTGCCAGCAGCCTAGGACATTCTAACTATGGCTACACCTTC
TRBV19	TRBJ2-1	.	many	CASRGTGADYNEQFF	TGTGCCAGTAGGGGTACCGGGGCAGATTACAATGAGCAGTTCTTC
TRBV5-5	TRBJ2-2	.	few	CASSLEPGTETTGELFF	TGTGCCAGCAGCTTGGAGCCCGGGACGGAGACCACCGGGGAGCTGTTTTTT
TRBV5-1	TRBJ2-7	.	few	CASSTDGTYEQYF	TGCGCCAGCAGCACGGACGGGACCTACGAGCAGTACTTC
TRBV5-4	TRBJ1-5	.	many	CASSRGDSNQPQHF	TGTGCCAGCAGCCGAGGGGATAGCAATCAGCCCCAGCATTTT
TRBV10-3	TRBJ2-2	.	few	CAIRSDTGELFF	TGTGCCATCAGATCGGACACCGGGGAGCTGTTTTTT
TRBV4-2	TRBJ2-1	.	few	CASSPDRRGHYNEQFF	TGTGCCAGCAGCCCAGACCGGAGGGGGCACTACAATGAGCAGTTCTTC
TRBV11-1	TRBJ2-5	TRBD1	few	CASSSLPRGHDIRETQYF	TGTGCCAGCAGCTCCCTCCCCAGGGGGCATGATATCCGGGAGACCCAGTACTTC
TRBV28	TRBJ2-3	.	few	CASSRTVGDTQYF	TGTGCCAGCAGTCGGACAGTAGGAGATACGCAGTATTTT
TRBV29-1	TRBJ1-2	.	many	CSVATGTYGYTF	TGCAGCGTTGCTACAGGGACCTATGGCTACACCTTC
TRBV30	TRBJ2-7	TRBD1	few	CAWSVGQGYEQYF	TGTGCCTGGAGTGTGGGACAGGGCTACGAGCAGTACTTC
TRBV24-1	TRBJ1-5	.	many	CATSDQVYSNQPQHF	TGTGCCACCAGTGACCAAGTCTATAGCAATCAGCCCCAGCATTTT
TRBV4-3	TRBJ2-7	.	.	CASSQEPRREQYF	TGCGCCAGCAGCCAAGAACCCCGCAGGGAGCAGTACTTC
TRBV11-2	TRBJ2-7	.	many	CASSSMGGFYEQYF	TGTGCCAGCAGCTCAATGGGCGGATTCTACGAGCAGTACTTC
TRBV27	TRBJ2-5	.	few	CASSARVGGRETQYF	TGTGCCAGCAGTGCCAGGGTGGGTGGACGGGAGACCCAGTACTTC
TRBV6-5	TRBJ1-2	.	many	CASSSPGHGYTF	TGTGCCAGCAGTTCCCCCGGGCATGGCTACACCTTC
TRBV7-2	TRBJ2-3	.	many	CASSYTGRRGYF	TGTGCCAGCAGCTATACAGGGAGGAGAGGGTATTTT
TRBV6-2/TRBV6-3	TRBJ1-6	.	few	CASSYGTENHF	TGTGCCAGCAGTTACGGGACGGAGAACCACTTT
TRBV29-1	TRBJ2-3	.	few	CSVHTDTQYF	TGCAGCGTTCACACAGATACGCAGTATTTT
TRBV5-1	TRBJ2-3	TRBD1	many	CASSLGTGGTDTQYF	TGTGCCAGCAGTTTGGGGACAGGGGGGACAGATACGCAGTATTTT
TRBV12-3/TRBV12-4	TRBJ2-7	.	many	CASSRDLSSYEQYF	TGTGCCAGCAGCCGGGACCTGAGCTCCTACGAGCAGTACTTC
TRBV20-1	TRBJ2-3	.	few	CSANGRGRTDTQYF	TGCAGTGCTAACGGGAGGGGGCGGACAGATACGCAGTATTTT
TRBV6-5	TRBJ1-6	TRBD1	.	CASSYSGTAGSPLHF	TGTGCCAGCAGTTACTCGGGGACAGCAGGTTCACCCCTCCACTTT
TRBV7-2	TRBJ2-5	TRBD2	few	CASSLAGLAGDVTQYF	TGTGCCAGCAGCTTAGCGGGTCTAGCGGGAGATGTGACCCAGTACTTC
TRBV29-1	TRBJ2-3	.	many	CSVDELRSTDTQYF	TGCAGCGTTGACGAACTACGTAGCACAGATACGCAGTATTTT
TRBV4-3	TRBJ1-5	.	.	CASSQDLRGNQPQHF	TGCGCCAGCAGCCAAGATCTAAGGGGCAATCAGCCCCAGCATTTT
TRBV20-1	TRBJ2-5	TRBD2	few	CSARAWTSVETQYF	TGCAGTGCTAGAGCTTGGACTAGCGTTGAGACCCAGTACTTC
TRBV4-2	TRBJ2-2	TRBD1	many	CASSQGQGYGTGELFF	TGTGCCAGCAGCCAAGGACAGGGGTACGGTACCGGGGAGCTGTTTTTT
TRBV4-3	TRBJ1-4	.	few	CASSLNVGEKLFF	TGCGCCAGCAGCCTGAACGTGGGCGAAAAACTGTTTTTT
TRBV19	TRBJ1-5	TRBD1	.	CASRETGAVSPQHF	TGTGCCAGTAGGGAGACAGGGGCCGTTTCGCCCCAGCATTTT
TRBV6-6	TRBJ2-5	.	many	CASKFGETQYF	TGTGCCAGCAAGTTTGGGGAGACCCAGTACTTC
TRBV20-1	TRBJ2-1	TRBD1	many	CSANRQGVLNEQFF	TGCAGTGCTAATCGGCAGGGGGTGCTAAATGAGCAGTTCTTC
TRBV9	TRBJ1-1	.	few	CASSVGLKTEAFF	TGTGCCAGCAGCGTAGGTCTGAAGACTGAAGCTTTCTTT
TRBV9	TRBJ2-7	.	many	CASSGMRHRPTYEQYF	TGTGCCAGCAGCGGAATGAGACATCGACCTACCTACGAGCAGTACTTC
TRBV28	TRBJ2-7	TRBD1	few	CASSKTGTGYYEQYF	TGTGCCAGCAGTAAAACCGGGACAGGGTACTACGAGCAGTACTTC
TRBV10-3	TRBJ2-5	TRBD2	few	CAISASRASGGQETQYF	TGTGCCATCAGTGCCAGCAGGGCTAGCGGGGGCCAAGAGACCCAGTACTTC
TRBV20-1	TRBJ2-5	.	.	CSASGDQETQYF	TGCAGTGCTTCCGGAGACCAAGAGACCCAGTACTTC
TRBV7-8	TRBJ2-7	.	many	CASSSRGGYEQYF	TGTGCCAGCAGCTCCAGAGGGGGCTACGAGCAGTACTTC
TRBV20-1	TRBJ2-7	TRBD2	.	CSARETSGLSYEQYF	TGCAGTGCTAGAGAGACTAGCGGGCTTTCCTACGAGCAGTACTTC